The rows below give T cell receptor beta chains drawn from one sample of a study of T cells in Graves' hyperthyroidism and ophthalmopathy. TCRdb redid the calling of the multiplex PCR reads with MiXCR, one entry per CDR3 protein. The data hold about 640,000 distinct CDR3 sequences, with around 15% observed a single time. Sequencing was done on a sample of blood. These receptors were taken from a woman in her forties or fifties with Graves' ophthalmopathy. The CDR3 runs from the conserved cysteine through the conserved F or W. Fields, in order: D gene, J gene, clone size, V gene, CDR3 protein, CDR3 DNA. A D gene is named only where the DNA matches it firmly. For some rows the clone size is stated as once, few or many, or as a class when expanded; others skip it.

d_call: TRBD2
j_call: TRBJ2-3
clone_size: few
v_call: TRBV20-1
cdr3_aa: CSASLAGGSSTDTQYF
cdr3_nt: TGCAGTGCTAGTTTAGCGGGAGGGTCCAGCACAGATACGCAGTATTTT

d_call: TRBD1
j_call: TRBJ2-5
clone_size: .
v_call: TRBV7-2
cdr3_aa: CASSFDRGLVETQYF
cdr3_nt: TGTGCCAGCAGCTTCGACAGGGGGCTAGTGGAGACCCAGTACTTC

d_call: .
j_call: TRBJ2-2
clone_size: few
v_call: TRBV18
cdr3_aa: CASSPNVIFTGELFF
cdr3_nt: TGTGCCAGCTCACCGAATGTAATTTTCACCGGGGAGCTGTTTTTT

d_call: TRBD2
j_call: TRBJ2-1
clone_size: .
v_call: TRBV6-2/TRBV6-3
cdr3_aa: CASSKGTSGSNEQFF
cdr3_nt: TGTGCCAGCAGTAAGGGGACTAGCGGGAGTAATGAGCAGTTCTTC

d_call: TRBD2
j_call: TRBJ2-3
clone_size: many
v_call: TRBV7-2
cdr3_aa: CASSSLAGVVDTQYF
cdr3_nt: TGTGCCAGCAGCTCATTAGCGGGAGTGGTAGATACGCAGTATTTT

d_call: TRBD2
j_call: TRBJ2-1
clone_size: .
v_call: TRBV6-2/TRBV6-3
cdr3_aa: CASSTSTSGVYNEQFF
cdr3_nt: TGTGCCAGCAGTACCTCGACTAGCGGGGTTTACAATGAGCAGTTCTTC

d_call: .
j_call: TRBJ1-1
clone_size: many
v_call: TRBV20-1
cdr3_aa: CSASAGGMRTEAFF
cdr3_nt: TGCAGTGCATCCGCGGGGGGGATGCGGACTGAAGCTTTCTTT

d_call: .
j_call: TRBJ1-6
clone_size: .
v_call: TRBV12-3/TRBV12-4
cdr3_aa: CASSLISSYNSPLHF
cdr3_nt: TGTGCCAGCAGTTTGATAAGCTCCTATAATTCACCCCTCCACTTT

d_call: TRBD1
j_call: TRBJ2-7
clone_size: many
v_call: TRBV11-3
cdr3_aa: CASSYRQGGYYEQYF
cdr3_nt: TGTGCCAGCAGCTATAGACAGGGCGGATACTACGAGCAGTACTTC

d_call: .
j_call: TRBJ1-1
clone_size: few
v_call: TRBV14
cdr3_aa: CASSQKVHEAFF
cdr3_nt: TGTGCCAGCAGCCAGAAGGTCCATGAAGCTTTCTTT

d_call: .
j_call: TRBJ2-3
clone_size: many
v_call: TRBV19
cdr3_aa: CASRAVTDTQYF
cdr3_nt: TGTGCCAGTAGGGCCGTCACAGATACGCAGTATTTT

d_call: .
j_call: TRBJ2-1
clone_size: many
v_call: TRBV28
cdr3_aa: CASRKESSYNEQFF
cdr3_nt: TGTGCCAGCAGAAAAGAGAGCTCCTACAATGAGCAGTTCTTC

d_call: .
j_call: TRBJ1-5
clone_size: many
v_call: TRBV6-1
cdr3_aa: CASSEPPGAGNNQPQHF
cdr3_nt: TGTGCCAGCAGTGAACCCCCCGGGGCAGGGAACAATCAGCCCCAGCATTTT

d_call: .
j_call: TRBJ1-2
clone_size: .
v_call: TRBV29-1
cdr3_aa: CSVSGIYGYTF
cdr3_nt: TGCAGCGTTTCCGGGATCTATGGCTACACCTTC

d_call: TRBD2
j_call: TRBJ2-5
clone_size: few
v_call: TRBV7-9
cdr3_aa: CASSLVGTSGQETQYF
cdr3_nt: TGTGCCAGCAGCTTAGTAGGGACTAGCGGACAAGAGACCCAGTACTTC

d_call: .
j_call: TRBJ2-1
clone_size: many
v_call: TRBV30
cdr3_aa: CAWTHGGNEQFF
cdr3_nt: TGTGCCTGGACCCACGGGGGCAATGAGCAGTTCTTC

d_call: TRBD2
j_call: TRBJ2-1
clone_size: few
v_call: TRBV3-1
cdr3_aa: CASSQGSGLMRGQFF
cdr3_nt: TGTGCCAGCAGCCAAGGTTCGGGACTAATGAGGGGGCAGTTCTTC

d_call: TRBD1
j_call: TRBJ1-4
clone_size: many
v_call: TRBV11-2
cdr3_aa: CASSETGTGGKGKKLFF
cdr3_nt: TGTGCCAGCAGCGAGACCGGGACAGGGGGCAAAGGGAAAAAACTGTTTTTT

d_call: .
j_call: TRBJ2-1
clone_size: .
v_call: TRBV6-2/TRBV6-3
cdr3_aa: CASSYPGKGSLLSSYNEQFF
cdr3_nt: TGTGCCAGCAGTTACCCCGGGAAAGGGTCCCTTCTGAGCTCCTACAATGAGCAGTTCTTC

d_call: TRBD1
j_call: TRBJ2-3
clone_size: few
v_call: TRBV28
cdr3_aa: CASSTIRDRSTDTQYF
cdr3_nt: TGTGCCAGCAGCACTATCCGGGACAGAAGCACAGATACGCAGTATTTT

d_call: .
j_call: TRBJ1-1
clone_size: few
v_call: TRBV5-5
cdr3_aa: CASTPLSGWSTEAFF
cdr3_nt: TGTGCCAGCACCCCTCTTTCGGGTTGGAGCACTGAAGCTTTCTTT

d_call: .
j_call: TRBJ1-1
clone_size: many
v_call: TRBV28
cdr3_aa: CATAMLNTEAFF
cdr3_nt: TGTGCCACCGCCATGTTGAACACTGAAGCTTTCTTT

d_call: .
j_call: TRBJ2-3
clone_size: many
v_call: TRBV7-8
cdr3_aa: CASSLLGRTTTDTQYF
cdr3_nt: TGTGCCAGCAGCTTATTGGGCCGCACTACCACAGATACGCAGTATTTT

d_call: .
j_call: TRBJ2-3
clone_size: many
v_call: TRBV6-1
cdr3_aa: CASSYRGLNTDTQYF
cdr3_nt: TGTGCCAGCAGTTATCGTGGCTTAAACACAGATACGCAGTATTTT

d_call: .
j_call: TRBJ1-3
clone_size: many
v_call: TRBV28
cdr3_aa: CASSTRQNTGNTIYF
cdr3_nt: TGTGCCAGCAGCACTCGACAGAATACTGGAAACACCATATATTTT

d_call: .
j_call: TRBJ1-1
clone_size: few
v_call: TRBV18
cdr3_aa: CASSPQGRTEAFF
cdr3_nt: TGTGCCAGCTCACCGCAGGGAAGGACTGAAGCTTTCTTT

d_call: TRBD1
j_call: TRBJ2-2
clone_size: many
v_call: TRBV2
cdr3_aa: CASQTGGIYTGELFF
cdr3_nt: TGTGCCAGCCAGACAGGGGGCATATACACCGGGGAGCTGTTTTTT

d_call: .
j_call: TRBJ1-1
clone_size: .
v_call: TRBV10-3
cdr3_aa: CAIRQGLVTEAFF
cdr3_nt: TGTGCCATCAGACAGGGTTTAGTCACTGAAGCTTTCTTT

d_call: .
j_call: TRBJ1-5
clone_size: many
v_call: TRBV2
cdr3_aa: CASNFMNSGSNQPQHF
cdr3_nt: TGTGCCAGCAACTTTATGAATTCGGGTAGCAATCAGCCCCAGCATTTT

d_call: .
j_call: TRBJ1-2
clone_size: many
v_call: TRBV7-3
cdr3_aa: CASSSTGRHGYTF
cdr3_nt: TGTGCCAGCAGCTCCACAGGGAGGCATGGCTACACCTTC

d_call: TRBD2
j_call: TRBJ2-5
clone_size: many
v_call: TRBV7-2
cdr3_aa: CASSLVGTSGSETQYF
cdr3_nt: TGTGCCAGCAGCTTAGTCGGGACTAGCGGGAGTGAGACCCAGTACTTC

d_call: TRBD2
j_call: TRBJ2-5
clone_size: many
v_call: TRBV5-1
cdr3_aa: CASRKTGTSSQETQYF
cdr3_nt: TGCGCCAGCAGGAAGACCGGGACTAGCAGTCAAGAGACCCAGTACTTC

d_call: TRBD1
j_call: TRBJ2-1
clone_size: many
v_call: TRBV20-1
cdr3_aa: CSAPDRDYNEQFF
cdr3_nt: TGCAGTGCTCCCGACAGGGACTACAATGAGCAGTTCTTC

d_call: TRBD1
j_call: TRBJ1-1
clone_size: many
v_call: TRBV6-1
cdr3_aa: CASSARDRTGSEAFF
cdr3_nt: TGTGCCAGCAGTGCCAGAGACAGGACAGGGAGTGAAGCTTTCTTT

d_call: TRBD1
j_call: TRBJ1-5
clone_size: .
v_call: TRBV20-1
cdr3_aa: CSALSKGQGNQPQHF
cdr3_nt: TGCAGTGCTCTAAGTAAGGGACAGGGGAATCAGCCCCAGCATTTT

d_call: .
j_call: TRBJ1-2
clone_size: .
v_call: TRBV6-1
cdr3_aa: CASTGVGDNYGYTF
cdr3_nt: TGTGCCAGCACCGGGGTGGGGGACAACTATGGCTACACCTTC

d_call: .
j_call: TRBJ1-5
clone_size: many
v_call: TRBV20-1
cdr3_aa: CSAPVTRNQPQHF
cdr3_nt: TGCAGTGCTCCTGTGACACGCAATCAGCCCCAGCATTTT

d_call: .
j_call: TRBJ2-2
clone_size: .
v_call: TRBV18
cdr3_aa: CASSPISGLRRPTGELFF
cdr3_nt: TGTGCCAGCTCACCTATTTCGGGCCTTCGGAGGCCCACCGGGGAGCTGTTTTTT

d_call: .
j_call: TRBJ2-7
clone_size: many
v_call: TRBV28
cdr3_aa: CASSLRRLIPSYEQYF
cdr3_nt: TGTGCCAGCAGTTTAAGGCGGCTAATCCCAAGTTACGAGCAGTACTTC

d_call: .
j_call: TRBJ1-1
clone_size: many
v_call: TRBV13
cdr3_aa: CASSPSIRVRENTEAFF
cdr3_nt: TGTGCCAGCAGCCCCAGTATCCGGGTGAGGGAGAACACTGAAGCTTTCTTT

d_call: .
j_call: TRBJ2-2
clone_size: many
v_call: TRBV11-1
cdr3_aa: CASSLFPGAAGELFF
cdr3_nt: TGTGCCAGCAGCTTATTTCCAGGGGCGGCCGGGGAGCTGTTTTTT

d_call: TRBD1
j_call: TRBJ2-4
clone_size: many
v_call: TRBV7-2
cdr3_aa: CASSLVGGTGGLVIQYF
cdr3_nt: TGTGCCAGCAGCTTAGTCGGGGGGACAGGGGGGCTAGTCATTCAGTACTTC

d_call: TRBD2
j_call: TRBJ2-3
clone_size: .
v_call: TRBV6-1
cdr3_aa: CASKFGGSSDTQYF
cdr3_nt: TGTGCCAGCAAGTTTGGCGGGAGCTCAGATACGCAGTATTTT

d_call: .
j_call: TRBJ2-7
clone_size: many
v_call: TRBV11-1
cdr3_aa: CASSGLYEQYF
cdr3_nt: TGTGCCAGCAGCGGTCTCTACGAGCAGTACTTC

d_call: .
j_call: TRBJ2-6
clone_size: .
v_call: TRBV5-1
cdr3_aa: CASSLYLGEEAGANVLTF
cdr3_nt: TGCGCCAGCAGCTTGTATCTGGGGGAGGAAGCTGGGGCCAACGTCCTGACTTTC

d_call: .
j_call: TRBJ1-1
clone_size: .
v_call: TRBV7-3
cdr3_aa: CASSLRGRAEAFF
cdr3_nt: TGTGCCAGCAGCTTAAGAGGCAGGGCGGAAGCTTTCTTT

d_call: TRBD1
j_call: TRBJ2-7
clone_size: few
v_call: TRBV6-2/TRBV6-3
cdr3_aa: CASSPLDRGRMEADEQYF
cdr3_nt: TGTGCCAGCAGCCCTTTGGACAGGGGGCGAATGGAAGCAGACGAGCAGTACTTC

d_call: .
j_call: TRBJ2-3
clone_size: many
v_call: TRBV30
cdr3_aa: CAWSYHTDTQYF
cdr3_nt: TGTGCCTGGAGTTACCACACAGATACGCAGTATTTT

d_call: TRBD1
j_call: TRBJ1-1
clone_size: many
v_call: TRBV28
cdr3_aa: CASSSPSGTGGTEAFF
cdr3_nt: TGTGCCAGCAGTTCCCCCTCCGGGACAGGCGGCACTGAAGCTTTCTTT